The subject of this entry is one T cell receptor beta chain. These data come from a study of blood T cell repertoires in COVID-19. At the level of the study: There were acute and convalescent COVID-19 samples, and they came from the United States, Italy and Spain. Nucleic acid was either cDNA or gDNA, and it came from T cells, B-cell-depleted T cells, or PBMCs.

Per germline, CDR1 GTSNPN and CDR2 SVGIG (reference sequence). The V gene lost 4 bases and the J gene lost 0 bases, with 9 bases spanning the gap. The CDR3 is 13 residues long. Authors' methods: Counts of nucleated cells, estimated from reference gene primer amplification, were obtained. Assay: immunoSEQ multiplex PCR; the TCRdb copy retains only in-frame clones and omits some. The D gene and trimming were derived from the DNA, and the V and J assignments and clone size from that table. Of over 200,000 clones detected, around 80% appear once; the ten largest clones hold roughly 27%. The sequence was collected from a man in his forties or fifties with acute or convalescent COVID-19. The sequenced sample was peripheral blood. This chain connects TRBV30 to TRBJ1-1; D unresolved. CDR3 coding DNA: TGTGCCTGGAACCGAGGGATGAACACTGAAGCTTTCTTT. It encodes CAWNRGMNTEAFF.